The sequence of this TCR beta chain was determined in a study of T cell clonality in common variable immunodeficiency. Study-wide points: In common variable immunodeficiency, TCR beta chains reportedly carried fewer deletions and N-nucleotide insertions.

Losses at the gene ends were 2 bases for V and 2 bases for J; bases not matched to a gene: 11. CDR1 SGHVS and CDR2 FQNEAQ come from the germline V gene. The CDR3 covers 17 residues. CVID subjects were around 16 female and under 35 male, aged roughly 8 to 64. As regards this clone: What it recognizes is unknown. The read ends 3 residues before the CDR3 terminus; that terminus is restored from the germline J gene.

Control and CVID samples contributed equal amounts of genomic DNA. Repertoires were generated with immunoSEQ multiplex PCR, while TCRdb's copy carries only in-frame clones and drops some. The sample includes tens of thousands of clones, none of them occurring once. The sequencing input was peripheral blood mononuclear cells. V gene TRBV7-8 combines with J gene TRBJ2-5; 7 nucleotides agree with TRBD1. This clonotype originated in a human donor with common variable immunodeficiency. CDR3 in amino acids: CASSLRLPRTGQETQYF. The sequenced CDR3 bases are TGTGCCAGCAGCTTAAGGCTCCCCCGGACAGGACAAGAGACC.